The next 28 T cell receptor beta chains were all read from a single sample in a study of Ad26.COV2.S vaccination and SARS-CoV-2 variants. Sample treatment: around 19 received Ad26.COV2.S at low or high dose, single or two shots; five or six received placebo; per-sample allocation not given. Sampling was done on day 63 after the first vaccine or placebo injection. The assay was immunoSEQ multiplex PCR, and TCRdb's table has in-frame clones only and misses some. The sample has around 300,000 clones; 75% to 90% are singletons. The specimen was peripheral blood, collected in a trial of Ad26.COV2.S vaccine versus placebo. The receptors stem from a person aged 18-60 years who received the Ad26.COV2.S COVID-19 vaccine or a placebo.

This chain connects TRBV28 to TRBJ2-5; 7 positions match TRBD2. The V gene end was trimmed by 8 bases and the J gene end by 4 bases; junction bases not matched to a gene: 1. From germline, CDR1 is MDHEN and CDR2 SYDVKM. This CDR3 is 11 amino acids long. CDR3 loop: CASREAETQYF. The CDR3 coding sequence is TGTGCCAGCCGGGAGGCAGAGACCCAGTACTTC.

The chain couples TRBV6-6 to TRBJ2-2; D is unresolved. The CDR3 extends over 14 amino acids. Deletions cut 5 bases from V and 7 bases from J, with 14 bases between. Germline values: CDR1 MNHNY, CDR2 SVGAGI (reference sequence). For the CDR3, the DNA is TGTGCCAGCAGTGCTCCCTCCGTGGTCGGGGAGCTGTTTTTT. Protein product: CASSAPSVVGELFF.

The rearrangement uses TRBV19 and TRBJ1-5; no clear D gene. Deletions cut 5 bases from V and 6 bases from J, with 14 bases between. CDR1 and CDR2 from the germline V gene are LNHDA and SQIVND (reference sequence). This CDR3 contains 14 residues. The CDR3 is CASSFGEWSQPQHF. As DNA, the CDR3 is TGTGCCAGTAGTTTCGGGGAGTGGAGTCAGCCCCAGCATTTT.

V usage is TRBV7-2 and J usage is TRBJ1-6; D is uncertain. Germline lookup yields CDR1 SGHTA and CDR2 FQGNSA. V lost 5 bases and J 7 bases, leaving 18 bases between the germline ends. This CDR3 contains 16 residues. The CDR3 DNA sequence: TGTGCCAGCAGCCGCATCGCCTCGGCGCGGAATTCACCCCTCCACTTT. It is translated as CASSRIASARNSPLHF.

This chain's CDR3 is CASSPRQGYGYTF. Written as DNA, the CDR3 is TGTGCCAGCAGTCCCCGACAGGGGTATGGCTACACCTTC. The rearrangement uses TRBV28 and TRBJ1-2; 8 positions agree with TRBD1. In germline, CDR1 is MDHEN, CDR2 SYDVKM. The CDR3 covers 13 residues. Germline trimming cut 5 bases from V and 5 bases from J; bases unmatched to any gene: 4.

The chain combines TRBV12-5 with TRBJ1-1; a possible D gene is TRBD1 (5 bases). Germline V gene data show CDR1 as LGHNT and CDR2 as FRNRAP. The CDR3 runs to 14 residues. V was trimmed by 5 bases and J by 9 bases, leaving 19 bases between them. The CDR3 region has the DNA TGTGCTAGTGGTCCGGACGGGACGGTGGGGAAAGCTTTCTTT. This codes for CASGPDGTVGKAFF.

The table lists this clone with a few counts. The rearrangement links TRBV5-4 to TRBJ2-2; maybe TRBD2 (6 bases). Germline V gives CDR1 SGHNT, CDR2 YYREEE (reference sequence). The CDR3 has 17 residues. V gave up 4 bases and J gave up 0 bases, with 16 bases separating them. CDR3 residues: CASSPRSAGPNTGELFF. DNA of the CDR3: TGTGCCAGCAGCCCCCGGTCGGCGGGGCCGAACACCGGGGAGCTGTTTTTT.

The gene calls are TRBV28 and TRBJ2-7, with a possible D match to TRBD2 (6 bases). The CDR3 runs to 15 residues. V lost 2 bases and J 7 bases, leaving 18 bases between the germline ends. Germline CDR1 reads MDHEN; CDR2 reads SYDVKM. The CDR3 DNA reads as TGTGCCAGCAGTTTAAATCCCGGGACTCCCCCTGAGCAGTACTTC. Amino acids: CASSLNPGTPPEQYF.

The J gene is TRBJ2-5, the V gene TRBV18; D call uncertain. V was pared by 3 bases and J by 4 bases, with 9 bases between. The germline CDR1 and CDR2 sequences are KGHSH and LQKENI. The CDR3 is 13 amino acids. The CDR3 DNA follows: TGTGCCAGCTCACCTCAGATGGGAGAGACCCAGTACTTC. Protein product: CASSPQMGETQYF.

This clone has a handful of counts. The V and J genes are TRBV7-9 and TRBJ2-2; TRBD1 aligns across 9 bases. The CDR3 spans 16 residues. V dropped 5 bases and J dropped 6; count of bases not matched to a gene: 10. Germline V gene lookup returns CDR1 SEHNR and CDR2 FQNEAQ (reference sequence). This chain's CDR3 is CASSPTGGVPPGELFF. The DNA for the CDR3 is TGTGCCAGCAGCCCAACAGGGGGCGTACCCCCCGGGGAGCTGTTTTTT.

V is TRBV5-4 and J is TRBJ1-6; no clear D gene. Per germline, CDR1 SGHNT and CDR2 YYREEE (reference sequence). V was cut by 1 base and J by 8 bases, with 10 bases left in between. This CDR3 spans 14 amino acids. The CDR3 DNA reads TGTGCCAGCAGCTTGCCCGGGAATTATTCACCCCTCCACTTT. It codes for CASSLPGNYSPLHF.

This chain links TRBV2 with TRBJ2-2, with 10 bases identical to TRBD2. Unmatched junction bases numbered 4, after V lost 5 bases and J lost 4 bases. CDR1 is SNHLY and CDR2 is FYNNEI in the germline V gene. The CDR3 covers 15 residues. The CDR3 is CASSPVAGGTGELFF. CDR3 bases: TGTGCCAGCAGTCCGGTAGCGGGAGGCACCGGGGAGCTGTTTTTT.

This chain connects TRBV6-2 or TRBV6-3 to TRBJ2-4; 9 bases are a match to TRBD2. Germline CDR1 reads MNHEY; CDR2 reads SVGEGT. The junction had 7 bases not matched to a gene; V was cut back by 4 bases and J by 9 bases. The CDR3 length is 14 residues. CDR3 protein: CASSLSGTSLIQYF. CDR3 nucleotides: TGTGCCAGCAGTTTATCCGGGACTAGCCTCATTCAGTACTTC.

J is TRBJ1-5 and V is TRBV7-8; D gene unclear. Trimming removed 0 bases from V and 4 bases from J, with 10 bases in between. This CDR3 spans 15 amino acids. The V gene's germline CDR1 is SGHVS and CDR2 FQNEAQ. In DNA form, the CDR3 reads TGTGCCAGCAGCTTAGCGAGAGGCCTAAATCAGCCCCAGCATTTT. Translation: CASSLARGLNQPQHF.

This chain joins TRBV10-2 and TRBJ2-7; 8 nucleotides agree with TRBD2. CDR3 length equals 14 residues. Germline CDR1 is WSHSY and CDR2 is SAAADI. V was pared by 8 bases and J by 2 bases, with 8 bases of the junction left unmatched. The chain's CDR3 is CASVPSGRTYEQYF. CDR3 coding DNA: TGCGCCAGCGTCCCAAGCGGGAGAACCTACGAGCAGTACTTC.

This chain joins TRBV6-2 or TRBV6-3 and TRBJ2-3; D remains unclear. Trimming took off 4 bases at V and 4 bases at J, with 3 bases between the two ends. Germline CDR1 and CDR2: MNHEY and SVGEGT. The CDR3 has 11 residues. The CDR3 sequence: CASSLADTQYF. The CDR3 nucleotides are TGTGCCAGCAGTTTAGCAGATACGCAGTATTTT.

The chain is built from TRBV7-2 and TRBJ2-3; perhaps D is TRBD1 or TRBD2 (6 bases each). This CDR3 is 15 amino acids long. The V gene's germline CDR1 is SGHTA and CDR2 FQGNSA. Deletions cut 8 bases from V and 3 bases from J, with 18 bases between. In DNA form, the CDR3 reads TGTGCCAGCTCCGGGGGCACCGGGCGGACAGATACGCAGTATTTT. It codes for CASSGGTGRTDTQYF.

This chain uses TRBV11-2 with TRBJ2-7; TRBD2 matches 9 bases. The ends lost 5 bases at V and 1 base at J; junction bases unmatched: 6. Germline CDR1 and CDR2: SGHAT and FQNNGV. This CDR3 is built from 15 residues. CDR3 nucleotide sequence: TGTGCCAGCAGCCTCGGACTAGCGAGGTCCTACGAGCAGTACTTC. Translated: CASSLGLARSYEQYF.

The chain couples TRBV3-1 (or the pseudogene TRBV3-2) to TRBJ1-3, with 9 bases fitting TRBD1. J gave up 5 bases and V 4 bases, and 6 bases lay outside the gene matches. There are 15 residues in the CDR3. Germline V gives CDR1 LGHDT, CDR2 YNNKEL (reference sequence). The CDR3 spells CASSLGQGFRNTIYF. CDR3 DNA: TGTGCCAGCAGCCTGGGACAGGGTTTTAGAAACACCATATATTTT.

The gene calls are TRBV4-3 and TRBJ1-1; D ambiguous. CDR1 LGHNA and CDR2 YSLEER come from the germline V gene. This CDR3 comprises 13 residues. V lost 4 bases and J lost 1, with 7 bases in between. As DNA, the CDR3 is TGCGCCAGCAGCCTGGGCCAGAACACTGAAGCTTTCTTT. Translating it yields CASSLGQNTEAFF.

The chain is built from TRBV6-1 and TRBJ2-1; TRBD2 aligns across 7 bases. V lost 3 bases and J lost 4; bases outside the gene matches: 6. Germline CDR1 MNHNS, CDR2 SASEGT. The CDR3 is 15 amino acids. CDR3 nucleotide sequence: TGTGCCAGCAGTGACGGTGGGGGGGGATACAATGAGCAGTTCTTC. Translating it yields CASSDGGGGYNEQFF.

The sample holds one count of this clone. The chain has TRBV11-2 and TRBJ2-5; 10 nucleotides match TRBD2. Trimming removed 0 bases from V and 7 bases from J; junction bases left unmatched: 11. The germline V gene encodes CDR1 SGHAT and CDR2 FQNNGV. CDR3 length: 17 amino acids. CDR3 coding DNA: TGTGCCAGCAGCTTAGATCTGGGGCTAGCGGGAGAGGGGACCCAGTACTTC. This encodes CASSLDLGLAGEGTQYF.

This rearrangement joins TRBV6-5 to TRBJ2-7; the D is unclear. Germline CDR1 MNHEY, CDR2 SVGAGI. This CDR3 has 13 amino acids. Deletions cut 5 bases from V and 2 bases from J, with 10 bases between. CDR3 in DNA: TGTGCCAGCAGTCGCGGATCAGCCTACGAGCAGTACTTC. As protein: CASSRGSAYEQYF.

The V and J genes are TRBV6-6 and TRBJ1-1; D is perhaps TRBD1 (5 bases). The length of the CDR3 is 13 residues. CDR1 and CDR2 (germline): MNHNY, SVGAGI (reference sequence). Between the trimmed V and J ends, which lost 6 bases and 5 bases, there was a span of 13 bases. CDR3 sequence reads: CASSRRESTEAFF. CDR3 DNA sequence: TGTGCCAGCAGCCGCAGGGAGTCAACTGAAGCTTTCTTT.

This chain joins TRBV5-4 and TRBJ2-1, with D possibly matching TRBD1 (7 bases). Germline CDR1 is SGHNT and CDR2 is YYREEE (reference sequence). The V end lost 0 bases, the J end lost 4 bases, and 14 bases lay between the germline ends. CDR3 length: 16 amino acids. DNA of the CDR3: TGTGCCAGCAGCTTGGCCAGGGCAGGGGGGTACAATGAGCAGTTCTTC. Encoded protein: CASSLARAGGYNEQFF.

With respect to this clone: At the DNA level, this CDR3 is encoded by other sequences in the same sample as well. The chain employs TRBV19 and TRBJ2-7; 14 bases are shared with TRBD2. The CDR3 runs to 16 residues. V lost 4 bases to trimming and J lost 0 bases; unmatched junction nucleotides: 2. Germline assignment: CDR1 LNHDA and CDR2 SQIVND (reference sequence). CDR3 protein: CASSTGTSGSSYEQYF. DNA for the CDR3: TGTGCCAGTAGTACTGGGACTAGCGGGAGCTCCTACGAGCAGTACTTC.

This chain connects TRBV5-1 to TRBJ2-1, with TRBD2 matching 7 bases. V was pared by 2 bases and J by 8 bases, with 7 bases of the junction left unmatched. Germline lookup yields CDR1 SGHRS and CDR2 YFSETQ. CDR3 length equals 14 residues. The CDR3 protein is CASSFQIAGDEQFF. CDR3 in DNA: TGCGCCAGCAGCTTCCAAATCGCGGGAGATGAGCAGTTCTTC.

The chain has TRBV7-2 and TRBJ2-1, with TRBD2 matching over 11 bases. The CDR3 runs to 15 residues. CDR1 and CDR2 (germline): SGHTA, FQGNSA. Losses at the gene ends were 4 bases for V and 6 bases for J; bases not matched to a gene: 5. The CDR3 DNA is TGTGCCAGCAGCTCCCCGGGACTAGCGGCCAATGAGCAGTTCTTC. Protein: CASSSPGLAANEQFF.